This T cell receptor (beta chain) derives from a study of CXCR3-negative and CXCR3-positive naive CD8 T cells. Study-level findings and limits: PBMCs showed partially decreased CXCR3 expression after cryopreservation, and most assays used fresh PBMCs.

On this clonotype itself: The antigen remains undetermined.

The authors prepared UMI-labeled TRB cDNA libraries by 5' RACE. TCRdb re-called the 5' RACE reads and shows each CDR3 protein once, DNA omitted. Recorded for this sample: 75,000 or so distinct CDR3 sequences. Germline V gene sequence: CDR1 SGHDT, CDR2 YYEEEE. The CDR3 sequence is 12 residues long. Per CD8+ T cell subset, triplicate sorts of 300,000 cells each were done. V is TRBV5-6 and J is TRBJ2-1. Sequencing was done on a sample of naive CXCR3- CD8+ T cells from blood. Noted subset: CD45RO-CCR7+CD27+CD95- naive CD8+ T cells lacking CXCR3 (TNR3-). The TCR originated in a human donor in good health. Some clones in this sample may be carry-over from other donors' samples. CDR3 loop: CASSYWMGEQFF.